The subject of this entry is one T cell receptor beta chain. The V and J ends lost 5 bases and 2 bases, in that order; junction bases with no gene match: 8. Germline loops: CDR1 SGHVS, CDR2 FNYEAQ. The CDR3 totals 18 residues. The data were taken from a study of T-cell memory formation after mild COVID-19. TCRdb reprocessed the 5' RACE reads via MiXCR and lists one record per CDR3 protein. The sample lists under 350,000 distinct CDR3 sequences, 15% to 20% occurring once. The receptor's source is a man younger than 35 who had mild COVID-19 (a few samples of this study predate the infection). Cell type and time point are not known. Sequencing was performed on PBMCs or a T cell subset sorted from them (not recorded which). The chain has TRBV7-6 and TRBJ2-2; 13 bases align to TRBD2. CDR3 amino acids: CASSPIGTSGDNTGELFF. The CDR3 DNA is TGTGCCAGCAGCCCGATCGGGACTAGCGGGGATAACACCGGGGAGCTGTTTTTT.